The present entry profiles one T cell receptor beta chain with its context. Which antigen it targets is not known. Base quality data are lacking; no much larger clone is found one base away. These data originate in a study of blood T cell repertoires in COVID-19 (dated by TCRdb to the early 2020s). About the investigation overall: The collaborator samples originated in the United States, Italy and Spain and spanned the acute and convalescent phases of COVID-19. The repertoires were made available in a free public database intended to serve as a resource for research on the immune response to SARS-CoV-2. Where available, HLA class I and class II types were obtained from metadata supplied by the sample provider rather than from assay-based typing. The samples were drawn from the first 160 participants of the ongoing ImmuneRACE study and from 1,254 subjects provided by 6 global collaborators. A de-identified subject ID, COVID-19 status, age in years and sex were almost always included in the sample metadata. The material from the prospective study consisted of cDNA or gDNA derived from T cells, B-cell-depleted T cells, or PBMCs. Deeply sampled blood TCRbeta repertoires from subjects exposed to, actively infected with, or recovered from COVID-19 were included in the dataset.

The junction carries 18 bases between V and J, which are trimmed by 4 bases and 5 bases respectively. The CDR3 covers 15 residues, taking in both the cysteine and the phenylalanine. CDR3 DNA only is kept here, 45 bases in frame from base 1. Sequences SGHRS (CDR1) and YFSETQ (CDR2) are obtained from the germline V gene. Summary of the overall study and its limitations: How much clinical and demographic metadata was included differed by source and by participant, and the metadata was provided uncurated.

The immunoSEQ Assay, a bias-controlled multiplex PCR, was used to amplify TCRbeta CDR3 regions from genomic DNA. The paper's processing steps were these. The number of nucleated cells in each sample was estimated by amplification of reference gene primers within the assay. To quantify the absolute abundance of each unique TCRbeta CDR3 rearrangement, sequence reads were collapsed and filtered. For each sample, productive Simpson clonality was calculated as the square root of Simpson's diversity index over productive rearrangements. This immuneACCESS table, as held by TCRdb, lists in-frame sequences with V and J called but not all clones. Of the missing ones, under half trace to an unresolved V gene in checked studies; the others have no known cause. Clone size and the V and J calls come from that table; the DNA yielded D and trimming. The sample table records 150,000 to 200,000 clones; approximately 88% of these occur just once. More than 4.5% of the sample rests with the top ten.

Participants in the prospective study were enrolled through a virtual design, were aged roughly 18 to 100 years, and lived in some 24 United States geographic areas. In the prospective study, cohorts were assigned on the basis of participant-reported clinical history obtained from a screening survey and a study questionnaire. A participant counted as exposed if, within 2 weeks of entering the study, that participant had been in contact with someone who had a PCR-confirmed or clinician-diagnosed COVID-19 case. In the prospective study, mobile phlebotomists collected whole blood, serum and a nasopharyngeal or oropharyngeal swab from each participant. Participants in the prospective study had the option to provide additional blood draws and questionnaires over a roughly 2-month period. Prospective study blood samples were shipped either frozen or at room temperature before DNA extraction.

This clonotype was sampled from a man in his 70s who had been exposed to COVID-19. The source material was PBMCs or T cells enriched from blood (not recorded which). Here the chain combines TRBV5-1 and TRBJ1-2; TRBD1 could be the D gene, as 6 bases match. The CDR3 region reads CASSLGLDRRYGYTF. The DNA is as follows: TGCGCCAGCAGCCTAGGACTTGACAGGAGATATGGCTACACCTTC.